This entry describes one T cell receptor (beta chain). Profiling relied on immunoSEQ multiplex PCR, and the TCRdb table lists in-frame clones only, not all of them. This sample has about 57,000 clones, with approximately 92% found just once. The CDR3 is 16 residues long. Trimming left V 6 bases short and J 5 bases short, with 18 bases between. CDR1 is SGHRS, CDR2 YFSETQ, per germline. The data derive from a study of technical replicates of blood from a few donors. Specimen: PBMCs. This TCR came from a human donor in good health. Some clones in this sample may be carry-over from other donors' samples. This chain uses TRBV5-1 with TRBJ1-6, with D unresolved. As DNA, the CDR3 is TGCGCCAGCACTCCAACCCCCACAGCAAATAATTCACCCCTCCACTTT. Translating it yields CASTPTPTANNSPLHF.